The clone carrying this T cell receptor (beta chain) appeared a few times. Antigen unknown. Through Arm-PCR of CDR3 regions and iRepertoire HTBI primers, TCR beta libraries were built. TCRdb fed the multiplex PCR reads into MiXCR, producing one record per CDR3 protein. The table has about 430,000 distinct CDR3 sequences, 20% to 25% seen once. This entry comes from a study of regulatory T cells in long-lasting Graves disease. Study-level points and caveats: Repertoires from persistent disease leaned toward TRBV28, TRBJ1-2 and TRBJ2-5. Persistent Graves' patients had lower TCR diversity than newly diagnosed ones.

The trim removed 10 bases at V and 6 bases at J, leaving 14 bases unmatched. Germline V lookup: CDR1 LGHDT, CDR2 YNNKEL (reference sequence). The CDR3 consists of 14 residues. As for time point: persistent/refractory GD, antithyroid drugs over 5 years with positive TRAb. With RNA extracted from PBMCs as input, the TCR library was made. Diagnosis followed American Thyroid Association guidelines for Graves' disease. This clonotype was obtained from a female donor with Graves disease. V and J are TRBV3-1 and TRBJ2-7, with 8 positions matching TRBD2. The sequenced sample was peripheral blood mononuclear cells (PBMCs), obtained when the disease was refractory, from a patient treated with antithyroid drugs. The CDR3 DNA reads as TGTGCCACCTCCACCCCCGGACTAGCCGTCGAGCAGTACTTC. Encoded protein: CATSTPGLAVEQYF.